This is a list of T cell receptor beta chains from one sample in a study of CD8 T cells in Susac syndrome. In TCRdb, the immunoSEQ multiplex PCR reads were re-called with MiXCR into one record per CDR3 protein. The sample lists fewer than 350,000 distinct CDR3 sequences, about 89% seen once, with less than 0.2% in the top ten. Material: CD8+ T cells from PBMCs. The receptors derive from a human donor with multiple sclerosis. Each CDR3 is given with its conserved first and last residue. Each record gives: J gene, clone size, V gene, D gene, CDR3 DNA, CDR3 protein. D genes are given only for firm matches. The listing skips clone size in some rows; elsewhere it reads once, few, many or a size class.

J: TRBJ2-1; size: .; V: TRBV5-4; D: .; DNA: TGTGCCAGCAGCTGGGGCGTGGAGGGTTACAATGAGCAGTTCTTC; CDR3: CASSWGVEGYNEQFF
J: TRBJ2-7; size: .; V: TRBV9; D: .; DNA: TGTGCCAGCAGCGTAGATGGCGTCGAGTCCTACGAGCAGTACTTC; CDR3: CASSVDGVESYEQYF
J: TRBJ2-7; size: once; V: TRBV30; D: TRBD1; DNA: TGTGCCTGGACCCGGACAGGCCCTTGGGACGAGCAGTACTTC; CDR3: CAWTRTGPWDEQYF
J: TRBJ2-1; size: .; V: TRBV6-1; D: .; DNA: TGTGCCAGCAGCGACCCGGTCGGGCACTACAATGAGCAGTTCTTC; CDR3: CASSDPVGHYNEQFF
J: TRBJ2-3; size: .; V: TRBV5-4; D: .; DNA: TGTGCCAGCAGCGGAAACACAGATACGCAGTATTTT; CDR3: CASSGNTDTQYF
J: TRBJ2-1; size: once; V: TRBV29-1; D: TRBD1; DNA: TGCAGCGTTGACGGGACAGCAAGGAGCTACCGCTCCTACAATGAGCAGTTCTTC; CDR3: CSVDGTARSYRSYNEQFF
J: TRBJ2-1; size: .; V: TRBV5-4; D: TRBD2; DNA: TGTGCCAGCAGCTCCGGGACTAGGATGTTCTTC; CDR3: CASSSGTRMFF
J: TRBJ2-7; size: once; V: TRBV24-1; D: TRBD1; DNA: TGTGCCACCAGTGCTCTGGGGACAGGGCATTACGAGCAGTACTTC; CDR3: CATSALGTGHYEQYF
J: TRBJ2-1; size: .; V: TRBV7-8; D: TRBD2; DNA: TGTGCCAGCAGCTTATCCCCCGGGGCGGGAGGGCTTGAGCAGTTCTTC; CDR3: CASSLSPGAGGLEQFF
J: TRBJ2-3; size: .; V: TRBV4-2; D: .; DNA: TGTGCCAGCAGCCTGGAAGCGGCCACTAGCACAGATACGCAGTATTTT; CDR3: CASSLEAATSTDTQYF
J: TRBJ2-3; size: .; V: TRBV18; D: .; DNA: TGTGCCAGCTCACCGGAGGGACAGAGCACAGATACGCAGTATTTT; CDR3: CASSPEGQSTDTQYF
J: TRBJ2-5; size: .; V: TRBV10-3; D: .; DNA: TGTGCCACCCTCTCCCATTACCAAGAGACCCAGTACTTC; CDR3: CATLSHYQETQYF
J: TRBJ2-5; size: .; V: TRBV5-1; D: TRBD1; DNA: TGCGCCAGCAGCTTCATGACAGGGGGCGTGAAGGAGACCCAGTACTTC; CDR3: CASSFMTGGVKETQYF
J: TRBJ2-7; size: .; V: TRBV24-1; D: .; DNA: TGTGACCCCGCGGGGACCCGGAGCTCCTACGAGCAGTACTTC; CDR3: CDPAGTRSSYEQYF
J: TRBJ2-5; size: .; V: TRBV4-2; D: TRBD2; DNA: TGTGCCAGCAGCCAAGAGGAAGCGGGAGGGGAGACCCAGTACTTC; CDR3: CASSQEEAGGETQYF
J: TRBJ2-3; size: .; V: TRBV19; D: .; DNA: TGTGCCAGTACGGATCTCCCCTTTTTGGATACGCAGTATTTT; CDR3: CASTDLPFLDTQYF
J: TRBJ2-7; size: few; V: TRBV9; D: .; DNA: TGTGCCAGCAGCGTAGGTCTGGACGGTCTTTACGAGCAGTACTTC; CDR3: CASSVGLDGLYEQYF
J: TRBJ2-7; size: .; V: TRBV6-2/TRBV6-3; D: .; DNA: TGTGCCAGCAGTTACTCACTGGGGTTCTCCTACGAGCAGTACTTC; CDR3: CASSYSLGFSYEQYF
J: TRBJ2-7; size: few; V: TRBV9; D: .; DNA: TGTGCCAGCAGCCCCCGTTCGGGGTCCTACGAGCAGTACTTC; CDR3: CASSPRSGSYEQYF
J: TRBJ2-2; size: .; V: TRBV27; D: .; DNA: TGTGCCAGCAGTAGCCTGGGGAGCGGGGAGCTGTTTTTT; CDR3: CASSSLGSGELFF
J: TRBJ2-7; size: .; V: TRBV5-1; D: .; DNA: TGCGCCAGCAGCTTGGTAGACGGAGGGGGCTACGAGCAGTACTTC; CDR3: CASSLVDGGGYEQYF
J: TRBJ2-4; size: .; V: TRBV24-1; D: .; DNA: TGTGCCACCAGTGACGGGACCCAAAACATTCAGTACTTC; CDR3: CATSDGTQNIQYF
J: TRBJ1-4; size: .; V: TRBV12-3/TRBV12-4; D: .; DNA: TGTGCCAGCAGCCCACCTAGCTGGGGCGCGGATGAAAAACTGTTTTTT; CDR3: CASSPPSWGADEKLFF
J: TRBJ1-3; size: .; V: TRBV12-3/TRBV12-4; D: .; DNA: TGTGCCAGCAGTTTAAATCCTACCGACAATCCGGGAGACACCATATATTTT; CDR3: CASSLNPTDNPGDTIYF
J: TRBJ1-3; size: .; V: TRBV7-9; D: .; DNA: TGTGCCAGCAGCCCGGGTGGAAACACCATATATTTT; CDR3: CASSPGGNTIYF
J: TRBJ2-7; size: .; V: TRBV7-9; D: .; DNA: TGTGCCAGCAGCGTCAGTGCAGGGGACGGCTACGAGCAGTACTTC; CDR3: CASSVSAGDGYEQYF
J: TRBJ2-7; size: .; V: TRBV4-3; D: TRBD1; DNA: TGCGCCAGCAGCCAAGACCCTCCGGGACAGGGGTCCTACGACCAGTACTTC; CDR3: CASSQDPPGQGSYDQYF
J: TRBJ1-1; size: once; V: TRBV29-1; D: .; DNA: TGCAGCGTTCGCGGGGTGGGGAACACTGAAGCTTTCTTT; CDR3: CSVRGVGNTEAFF
J: TRBJ1-6; size: .; V: TRBV7-6; D: TRBD1; DNA: TGTGCCAGCAGCCCTTATTGGCCGGGACAGTTAAATTCACCCCTCCACTTT; CDR3: CASSPYWPGQLNSPLHF
J: TRBJ2-7; size: .; V: TRBV14; D: TRBD1; DNA: TGTGCCAGCAGCGCTACAGGGGCCAGCTCCTACGAGCAGTACTTC; CDR3: CASSATGASSYEQYF
J: TRBJ2-1; size: .; V: TRBV6-2/TRBV6-3; D: TRBD2; DNA: TGTGCCAGCAGTTACAGGCTAGCGGGGCGACCCAACAATGAGCAGTTCTTC; CDR3: CASSYRLAGRPNNEQFF
J: TRBJ2-1; size: .; V: TRBV4-2; D: TRBD2; DNA: TGTGCCAGCAGCCGGGTAGCGGGAGGGGGGAATGAGCAGTTCTTC; CDR3: CASSRVAGGGNEQFF
J: TRBJ2-3; size: once; V: TRBV7-3; D: TRBD2; DNA: TGTGCCAGCAGCTTACCGACTAGCGGGGGCGTGTATTTT; CDR3: CASSLPTSGGVYF
J: TRBJ1-5; size: .; V: TRBV7-2; D: .; DNA: TGTGCCAGCAGCCCCCCCCACGGGGGAAGAAGCAATCAGCCCCAGCATTTT; CDR3: CASSPPHGGRSNQPQHF
J: TRBJ2-1; size: .; V: TRBV7-3; D: .; DNA: TGTGCCAGCAGCCATAGCCTGGTCAATGAGCAGTTCTTC; CDR3: CASSHSLVNEQFF
J: TRBJ2-3; size: .; V: TRBV4-3; D: TRBD2; DNA: TGCGCCAGCAGCCAATTCCTCGGACTAGCGCGTCGGAATACGCAGTATTTT; CDR3: CASSQFLGLARRNTQYF
J: TRBJ2-1; size: once; V: TRBV4-3; D: .; DNA: TGCGCCAGCAGCCAAGGCAGGGACGGCTACAATGAGCAGTTCTTC; CDR3: CASSQGRDGYNEQFF
J: TRBJ2-7; size: once; V: TRBV11-2; D: .; DNA: TGTGCCAGCGAGGCAGGGGACTACGAGCAGTACTTC; CDR3: CASEAGDYEQYF
J: TRBJ1-1; size: .; V: TRBV3-1; D: TRBD1; DNA: TGTGCCAGCAGCCAAGGGTCCTTCTGGGACAGGTCAATGAACACTGAAGCTTTCTTT; CDR3: CASSQGSFWDRSMNTEAFF
J: TRBJ2-7; size: .; V: TRBV28; D: .; DNA: TGTGCCAGCAAGTTTGGGGGCCACGAGCAGTACTTC; CDR3: CASKFGGHEQYF
J: TRBJ2-5; size: .; V: TRBV6-5; D: .; DNA: TGTGCCAGCAGTTATCCCGGTCAGACCCAGTACTTC; CDR3: CASSYPGQTQYF
J: TRBJ2-1; size: .; V: TRBV7-9; D: .; DNA: TGTGCCAGCAGCTACAGGCTCGGGAACAAGGAGCAGTTCTTC; CDR3: CASSYRLGNKEQFF
J: TRBJ2-2; size: .; V: TRBV9; D: .; DNA: TGTGCCAGCAGCGTATACCAGGGAATGACCGGGGAGCTGTTTTTT; CDR3: CASSVYQGMTGELFF
J: TRBJ2-7; size: .; V: TRBV9; D: TRBD1; DNA: TGTGCCAGCAGCTTGTCCGGGACAGGGGACGAGCAGTACTTC; CDR3: CASSLSGTGDEQYF